This record concerns one TCR beta chain sequence. The data belong to a study of radiotherapy plus CTLA-4 blockade in lung cancer. Assay: immunoSEQ multiplex PCR; the TCRdb copy retains only in-frame clones and omits some. The sample has 85,000 to 90,000 clones; around 87% are singletons. CDR1 and CDR2 (germline): SGHNT, YENEEA. Trimming removed 5 bases from V and 5 bases from J; junction bases left unmatched: 2. This CDR3 has 15 amino acids. The sample consisted of peripheral blood, taken from a patient treated with radiotherapy plus ipilimumab. The source is a human donor with non-small cell lung cancer that progressed on radiotherapy plus ipilimumab. The V and J genes are TRBV11-3 and TRBJ2-2; 13 bases are shared with TRBD2. The CDR3 spells CASSLGLAGTGELFF. Here the CDR3 DNA reads TGTGCCAGCAGCCTGGGACTAGCGGGGACCGGGGAGCTGTTTTTT.